The T cell receptor beta chain under discussion was sequenced for a study of blood T cells in healthy people across ages. Germline V gives CDR1 SGHTA, CDR2 FQGNSA. V was pared by 2 bases and J by 4 bases, with 12 bases of the junction left unmatched. The CDR3 consists of 17 residues. Each donor gave approximately 9.1 milliliters of peripheral blood. Study results and caveats: Per million T cells, TCR beta diversity dropped roughly linearly as age increased. Observed TCR beta diversity showed a strong correlation with the percentage of naive T cells as measured by flow cytometry.

PCR was performed a second time for roughly 7 to 12 cycles using a sample-barcoded 5' primer and a J-beta primer mix. TCRdb independently ran MiXCR on the 5' RACE reads; one entry per CDR3 protein. The repertoire has about 1,400,000 distinct CDR3 sequences, around 59% of them found once; the top ten carry about 6.7%. In the case of this clonotype: Its specificity is not known.

The sample comprised blood. This receptor was taken from a man in his late teens or twenties in good health. The rearrangement links TRBV7-2 to TRBJ2-3; 7 nucleotides match TRBD2. The DNA for the CDR3 is TGTGCCAGCAGCTTACCCCGGGGGGAATTGGTCCCAGATACGCAGTATTTT. Amino acids: CASSLPRGELVPDTQYF.